The 17 T cell receptor beta chains listed next were all sequenced from one sample in a study. Some clones are missing from TCRdb's copy, which holds only in-frame ones; the method was immunoSEQ multiplex PCR. The table records under 90,000 clones, roughly 93% of them present only once. Material for sequencing was PBMCs. The receptors here all came from a man between 35 and 55 years old with rheumatoid arthritis.

The rearrangement uses TRBV27 and TRBJ1-5, with D possibly TRBD1 on 6 matching bases. Trimming shortened V by 5 bases and J by 6 bases, and 8 bases separated the two germline ends. CDR1 is MNHEY and CDR2 is SMNVEV in the germline V gene (reference sequence). This CDR3 has 12 residues. The DNA of the CDR3 is TGTGCCAGCAGTATGACAGGTCAGCCCCAGCATTTT. It encodes CASSMTGQPQHF.

J is TRBJ1-3 and V is TRBV5-6, with D perhaps TRBD1 (5 bases). The CDR3 contains 14 residues. The germline V and J ends were trimmed by 4 bases and 0 bases, with 8 bases remaining between them. Germline loops: CDR1 SGHDT, CDR2 YYEEEE. In nucleotides, the CDR3 is TGTGCCAGCAGCCGGGACCTCTCTGGAAACACCATATATTTT. Its protein is CASSRDLSGNTIYF.

The chain is built from TRBV30 and TRBJ1-5, with TRBD1 identical over 7 bases. After removal of 3 bases from V and 4 bases from J, the junction contained 3 bases not matched to a gene. CDR3 length: 13 amino acids. Germline assignment: CDR1 GTSNPN and CDR2 SVGIG (reference sequence). The CDR3 here is CAWSGTDNQPQHF. CDR3 nucleotides: TGTGCCTGGAGCGGGACAGATAATCAGCCCCAGCATTTT.

The J gene is TRBJ2-1, the V gene TRBV7-9; 10 nucleotides match TRBD2. The CDR3 has 18 residues. From germline, CDR1 is SEHNR and CDR2 FQNEAQ (reference sequence). With V trimmed by 5 bases and J by 0 bases, 10 bases remained unmatched. The CDR3 DNA follows: TGTGCCAGCAGCCCCCCGTTAGCGGGGGGACTCTCCTACAATGAGCAGTTCTTC. Encoded protein: CASSPPLAGGLSYNEQFF.

CDR3 DNA sequence: TGTGCCAGCAGTCCTTCCTTCACCGCTAACTATGGCTACACCTTC. Its protein product is CASSPSFTANYGYTF. The rearrangement links TRBV28 to TRBJ1-2; D remains unclear. This CDR3 comprises 15 residues. Trimming removed 5 bases at V and 0 bases at J, with 13 bases between. From germline, CDR1 is MDHEN and CDR2 SYDVKM.

The chain recombines TRBV24-1 with TRBJ1-1; 9 nucleotides agree with TRBD1. CDR3 length: 16 residues. Losses at the gene ends were 2 bases for V and 1 base for J; bases not matched to a gene: 4. Germline assignment: CDR1 KGHDR and CDR2 SFDVKD. The CDR3 loop is CATSDSGTGRNTEAFF. The CDR3 nucleotides read TGTGCCACCAGTGATTCGGGGACAGGGCGGAACACTGAAGCTTTCTTT.

This chain uses TRBV7-3 with TRBJ1-1; 8 bases fit TRBD1. The CDR3 totals 15 residues. Germline V CDR1 and CDR2: SGHTA, FQGTGA. V shed 2 bases, J shed 1 base, and the junction held 3 bases outside the gene matches. CDR3 in DNA: TGTGCCAGCAGCTTATTGGGACAGGAGAACACTGAAGCTTTCTTT. This sequence encodes CASSLLGQENTEAFF.

The chain links TRBV7-2 to TRBJ2-3; D possibly corresponds to TRBD2 (5 bases). This CDR3 is 13 amino acids long. Germline V lookup: CDR1 SGHTA, CDR2 FQGNSA. V dropped 4 bases and J dropped 4 bases, with 9 bases sitting between them. The chain's CDR3 is CASSSGVADTQYF. CDR3 in DNA: TGTGCCAGCAGCTCCGGGGTCGCAGATACGCAGTATTTT.

J is TRBJ1-4 and V is TRBV7-3, with D possibly being TRBD1 (5 bases). The V and J ends lost 2 bases and 7 bases respectively, with 14 bases between them. CDR3 length equals 15 residues. CDR1 is SGHTA, CDR2 FQGTGA, per germline. CDR3 DNA: TGTGCCAGCAGCTTATTATTTCAGGGCAGTGAAAAACTGTTTTTT. Protein product: CASSLLFQGSEKLFF.

This chain joins TRBV28 and TRBJ2-1, with D unclear. Germline V lookup: CDR1 MDHEN, CDR2 SYDVKM. V gave up 9 bases and J gave up 1 base, with 22 bases separating them. The CDR3 is 17 residues long. In nucleotides, the CDR3 is TGTGCCAGGGGGTCGTTGGGCCTACGAAATTCCTACAATGAGCAGTTCTTC. This sequence encodes CARGSLGLRNSYNEQFF.

V is TRBV20-1 and J is TRBJ1-1; D ambiguous. CDR3 length: 11 residues. CDR1 and CDR2 (germline): DFQATT, SNEGSKA (reference sequence). Trimming stripped 3 bases from V and 11 bases from J, with 13 bases between. For the CDR3, the DNA is TGCAGTGCTAGTTGGCCTATGGGGGCTTTCTTT. Translating it yields CSASWPMGAFF.

The rearrangement joins TRBV6-2 or TRBV6-3 to TRBJ1-5, with TRBD1 identical over 8 bases. Germline CDR1 is MNHEY and CDR2 is SVGEGT. V lost 2 bases and J lost 6; bases outside the gene matches: 12. This CDR3 spans 17 amino acids. The CDR3 is CASSYRVSGGLVQPQHF. The CDR3 nucleotides are TGTGCCAGCAGTTACCGGGTGTCAGGGGGCTTGGTTCAGCCCCAGCATTTT.

The chain joins TRBV14 to TRBJ2-7, with a weak D call TRBD2 (5 bases). Germline V gives CDR1 SGHDN, CDR2 FVKESK. There are 14 residues in the CDR3. Trimming pared 4 bases from V and 0 bases from J, leaving 10 bases between. CDR3 loop: CASSPGLSSYEQYF. The CDR3 DNA is TGTGCCAGCAGCCCTGGACTTTCCTCCTACGAGCAGTACTTC.

DNA for the CDR3: TGTGCCAGCAGTATCCCCGGGACGGGCCAGGAAAAACTGTTTTTT. Translating gives CASSIPGTGQEKLFF. The chain links TRBV28 to TRBJ1-4; D is possibly TRBD1 (5 bases). Per germline, CDR1 MDHEN and CDR2 SYDVKM. The CDR3 sequence is 15 residues long. The V end was cut by 5 bases, the J end by 8 bases, with 18 bases between.

The J gene is TRBJ2-7, the V gene TRBV6-5, with D uncertain. Per germline, CDR1 MNHEY and CDR2 SVGAGI. The V gene lost 0 bases and the J gene lost 7 bases, with 13 bases spanning the gap. There are 14 residues in the CDR3. In DNA, the CDR3 is TGTGCCAGCAGTTACTCGACACGGTCTAGAGAGCAGTACTTC. Amino acid sequence: CASSYSTRSREQYF.

The chain joins TRBV5-4 to TRBJ2-5; a weak D match, TRBD2 (6 bases). Trimming left V 0 bases short and J 2 bases short, with 11 bases between. Looked up from germline, CDR1 is SGHNT and CDR2 is YYREEE (reference sequence). There are 15 residues in the CDR3. The CDR3 DNA reads as TGTGCCAGCAGCTTGGGCGGGGTGGGTCAAGAGACCCAGTACTTC. It encodes CASSLGGVGQETQYF.

J is TRBJ2-7 and V is TRBV11-2, with 7 bases that match TRBD2. The CDR3 extends over 15 amino acids. The germline V gene encodes CDR1 SGHAT and CDR2 FQNNGV. V lost 0 bases, J lost 4 bases, and 6 bases stayed unmatched. Here the CDR3 DNA reads TGTGCCAGCAGCTTAGAGGCGGGAGACAGTTACGAGCAGTACTTC. Protein: CASSLEAGDSYEQYF.